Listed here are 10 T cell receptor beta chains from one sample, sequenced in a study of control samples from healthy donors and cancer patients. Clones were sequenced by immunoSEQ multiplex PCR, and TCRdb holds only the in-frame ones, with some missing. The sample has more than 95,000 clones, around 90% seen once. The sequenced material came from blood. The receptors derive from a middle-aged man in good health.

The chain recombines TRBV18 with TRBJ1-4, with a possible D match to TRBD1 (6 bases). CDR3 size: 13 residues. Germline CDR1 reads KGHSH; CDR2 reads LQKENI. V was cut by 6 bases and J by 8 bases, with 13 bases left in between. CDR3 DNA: TGTGCCAGCTCGGGGGCCTCCGGGGAAAAACTGTTTTTT. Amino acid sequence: CASSGASGEKLFF.

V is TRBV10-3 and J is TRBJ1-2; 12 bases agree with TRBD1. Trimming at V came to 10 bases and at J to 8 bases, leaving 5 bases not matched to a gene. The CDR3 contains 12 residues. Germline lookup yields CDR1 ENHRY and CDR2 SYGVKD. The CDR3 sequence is CATGTGGNGYTF. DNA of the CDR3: TGTGCCACCGGGACAGGGGGCAACGGCTACACCTTC.

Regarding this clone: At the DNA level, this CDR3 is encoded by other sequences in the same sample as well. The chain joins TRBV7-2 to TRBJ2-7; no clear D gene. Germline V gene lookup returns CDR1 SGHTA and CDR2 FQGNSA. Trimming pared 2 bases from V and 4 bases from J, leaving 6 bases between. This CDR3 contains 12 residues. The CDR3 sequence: CASSLNGYEQYF. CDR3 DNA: TGTGCCAGCAGCTTAAACGGGTACGAGCAGTACTTC.

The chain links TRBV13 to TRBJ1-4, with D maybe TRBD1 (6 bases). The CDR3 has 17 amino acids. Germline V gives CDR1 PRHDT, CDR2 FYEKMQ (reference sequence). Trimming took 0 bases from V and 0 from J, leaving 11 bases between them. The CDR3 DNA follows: TGTGCCAGCAGCTTAGGGGGGGCCAGGACAACTAATGAAAAACTGTTTTTT. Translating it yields CASSLGGARTTNEKLFF.

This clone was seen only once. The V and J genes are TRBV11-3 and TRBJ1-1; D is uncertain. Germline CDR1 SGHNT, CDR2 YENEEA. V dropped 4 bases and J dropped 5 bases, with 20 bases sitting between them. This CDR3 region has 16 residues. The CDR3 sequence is CASSSRTTGDSTEAFF. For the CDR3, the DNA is TGTGCCAGCAGCTCTAGGACGACTGGGGATAGTACTGAAGCTTTCTTT.

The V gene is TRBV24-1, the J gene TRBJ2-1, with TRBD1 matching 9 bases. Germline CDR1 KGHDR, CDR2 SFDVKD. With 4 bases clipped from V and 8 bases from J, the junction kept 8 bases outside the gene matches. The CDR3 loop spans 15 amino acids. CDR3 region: CATSEPGQGVHEQFF. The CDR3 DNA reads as TGTGCCACCAGTGAGCCGGGACAGGGTGTCCATGAGCAGTTCTTC.

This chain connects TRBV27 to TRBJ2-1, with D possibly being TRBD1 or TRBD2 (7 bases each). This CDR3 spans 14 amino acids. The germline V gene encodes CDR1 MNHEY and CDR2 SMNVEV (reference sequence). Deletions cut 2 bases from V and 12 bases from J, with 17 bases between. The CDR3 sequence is CASSLGRGPTAQFF. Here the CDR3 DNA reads TGTGCCAGCAGTTTAGGGAGGGGGCCAACAGCGCAGTTCTTC.

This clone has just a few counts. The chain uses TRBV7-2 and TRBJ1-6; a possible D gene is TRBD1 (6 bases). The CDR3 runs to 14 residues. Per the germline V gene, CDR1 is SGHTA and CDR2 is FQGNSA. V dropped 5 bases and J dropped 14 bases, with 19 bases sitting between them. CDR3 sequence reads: CASSKPGQTIALHF. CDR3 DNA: TGTGCCAGCAGCAAACCGGGACAAACAATAGCCCTCCACTTT.

CDR3 bases: TGTGCCAGCAGCCGCCCATGGGCCACAGATACGCAGTATTTT. It specifies CASSRPWATDTQYF. The chain uses TRBV7-4 and TRBJ2-3, with D hard to call. This CDR3 has 14 amino acids. Trimming removed 5 bases from V and 2 bases from J, with 11 bases in between. Looked up from germline, CDR1 is SGHVT and CDR2 is SQSDAQ.

The CDR3 DNA reads as TGTGCCAGCAGCTTCGACAGGTCGAACACTGAAGCTTTCTTT. Encoded protein: CASSFDRSNTEAFF. The chain employs TRBV7-2 and TRBJ1-1; D possibly corresponds to TRBD1 (6 bases). Germline V gene sequence: CDR1 SGHTA, CDR2 FQGNSA. The CDR3 runs 14 residues. V lost 3 bases, J lost 1 base, and 9 bases lay in between.